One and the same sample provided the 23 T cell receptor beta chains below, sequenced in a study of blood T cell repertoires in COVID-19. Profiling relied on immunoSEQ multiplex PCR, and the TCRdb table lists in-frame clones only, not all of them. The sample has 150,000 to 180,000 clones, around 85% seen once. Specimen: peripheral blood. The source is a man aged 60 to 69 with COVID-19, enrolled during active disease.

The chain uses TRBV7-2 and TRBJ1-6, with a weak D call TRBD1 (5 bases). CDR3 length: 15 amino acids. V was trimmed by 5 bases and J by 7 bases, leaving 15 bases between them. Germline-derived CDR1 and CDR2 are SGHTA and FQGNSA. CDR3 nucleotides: TGTGCCAGCAGCCCCCGGGGGGTAAGGAATTCACCCCTCCACTTT. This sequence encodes CASSPRGVRNSPLHF.

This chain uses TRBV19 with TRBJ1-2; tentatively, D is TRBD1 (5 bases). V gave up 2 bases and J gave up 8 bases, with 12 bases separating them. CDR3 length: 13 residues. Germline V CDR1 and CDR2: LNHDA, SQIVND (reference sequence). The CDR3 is CASSIKGTGGYTF. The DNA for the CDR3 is TGTGCCAGTAGTATAAAAGGGACTGGGGGCTACACCTTC.

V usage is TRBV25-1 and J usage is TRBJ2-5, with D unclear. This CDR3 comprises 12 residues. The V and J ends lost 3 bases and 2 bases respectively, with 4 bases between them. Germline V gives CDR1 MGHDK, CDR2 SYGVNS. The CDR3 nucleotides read TGTGCCAGCAGTGAGTCGCAAGAGACCCAGTACTTC. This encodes CASSESQETQYF.

CDR3 nucleotides: TGTGCCAGCAGGGACAGGGGGGTATACAATGAGCAGTTCTTC. This gives the protein CASRDRGVYNEQFF. The chain couples TRBV2 to TRBJ2-1, with TRBD1 matching over 10 bases. Looked up from germline, CDR1 is SNHLY and CDR2 is FYNNEI. CDR3 length: 14 residues. After removal of 6 bases from V and 4 bases from J, the junction contained 3 bases not matched to a gene. Variable domain in full (rest from reference TRBV2 and TRBJ2-1): EPEVTQTPSHQVTQMGQEVILRCVPISNHLYFYWYRQILGQKVEFLVSFYNNEISEKSEIFDDQFSVERPDGSNFTLKIRSTKLEDSAMYFCASRDRGVYNEQFFGPGTRLTVL.

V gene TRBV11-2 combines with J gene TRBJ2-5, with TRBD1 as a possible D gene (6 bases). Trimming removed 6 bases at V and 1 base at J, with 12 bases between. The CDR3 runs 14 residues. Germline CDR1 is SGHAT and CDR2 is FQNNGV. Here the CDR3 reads CASSGTYPQETQYF. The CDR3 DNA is TGTGCCAGCAGTGGGACATACCCCCAAGAGACCCAGTACTTC.

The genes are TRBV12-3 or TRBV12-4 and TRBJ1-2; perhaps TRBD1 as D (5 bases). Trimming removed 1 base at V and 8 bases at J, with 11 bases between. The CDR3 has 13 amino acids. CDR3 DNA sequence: TGTGCCAGCAGTTTAGGGGGGGTAGGCGGCTACACCTTC. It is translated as CASSLGGVGGYTF.

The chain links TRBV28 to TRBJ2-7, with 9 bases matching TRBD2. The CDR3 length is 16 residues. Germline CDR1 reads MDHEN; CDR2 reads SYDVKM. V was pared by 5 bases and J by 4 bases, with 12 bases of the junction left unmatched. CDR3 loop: CASSPYLSGGIYEQYF. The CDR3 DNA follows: TGTGCCAGCAGTCCCTATCTTAGCGGGGGTATTTACGAGCAGTACTTC.

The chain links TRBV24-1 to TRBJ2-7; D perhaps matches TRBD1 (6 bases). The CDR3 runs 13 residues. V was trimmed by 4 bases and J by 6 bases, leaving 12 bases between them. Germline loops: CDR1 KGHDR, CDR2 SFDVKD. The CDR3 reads CATSEAGVAEQYF. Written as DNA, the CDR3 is TGTGCCACCAGTGAAGCAGGGGTGGCCGAGCAGTACTTC.

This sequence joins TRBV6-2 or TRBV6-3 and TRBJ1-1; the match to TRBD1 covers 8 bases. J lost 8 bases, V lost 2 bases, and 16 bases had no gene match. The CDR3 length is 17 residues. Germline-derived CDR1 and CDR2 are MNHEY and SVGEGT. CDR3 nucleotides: TGTGCCAGCAGTTACGCCACGGGACAGGTCCCTATCGGGGAAGCTTTCTTT. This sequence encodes CASSYATGQVPIGEAFF.

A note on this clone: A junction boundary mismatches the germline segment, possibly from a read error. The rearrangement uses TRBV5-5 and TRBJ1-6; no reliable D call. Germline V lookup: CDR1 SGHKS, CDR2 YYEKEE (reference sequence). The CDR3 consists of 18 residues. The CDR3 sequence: CASSLAGSLASYNSPFHF. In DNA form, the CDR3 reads TGTGCCAGCAGCTTGGCCGGGTCTCTTGCATCCTATAATTCACCCTTCCACTTT.

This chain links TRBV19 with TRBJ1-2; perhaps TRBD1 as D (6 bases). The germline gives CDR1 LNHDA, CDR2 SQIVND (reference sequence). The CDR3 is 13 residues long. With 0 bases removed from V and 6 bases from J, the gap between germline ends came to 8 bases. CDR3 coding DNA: TGTGCCAGTAGTATAGACAGGGGTCATGGCTACACCTTC. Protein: CASSIDRGHGYTF. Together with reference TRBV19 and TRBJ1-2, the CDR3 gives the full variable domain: DGGITQSPKYLFRKEGQNVTLSCEQNLNHDAMYWYRQDPGQGLRLIYYSQIVNDFQKGDIAEGYSVSREKKESFPLTVTSAQKNPTAFYLCASSIDRGHGYTFGSGTRLTVV.

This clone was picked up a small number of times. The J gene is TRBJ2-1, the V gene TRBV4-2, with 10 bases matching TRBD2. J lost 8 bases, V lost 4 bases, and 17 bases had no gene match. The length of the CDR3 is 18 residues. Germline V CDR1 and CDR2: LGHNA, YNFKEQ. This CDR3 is CASSPIPKLSGGPDEQFF. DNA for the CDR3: TGTGCCAGCAGCCCCATCCCCAAACTTAGCGGGGGGCCTGATGAGCAGTTCTTC.

The CDR3 here is CASSLVGTSGGYTGELFF. The CDR3 nucleotides read TGTGCCAGCAGCTTAGTAGGGACTAGCGGGGGATACACCGGGGAGCTGTTTTTT. The genes are TRBV11-3 and TRBJ2-2, with 14 bases fitting TRBD2. J gave up 3 bases and V 1 base, and 4 bases lay outside the gene matches. The CDR3 has 18 residues. CDR1 SGHNT and CDR2 YENEEA come from the germline V gene.

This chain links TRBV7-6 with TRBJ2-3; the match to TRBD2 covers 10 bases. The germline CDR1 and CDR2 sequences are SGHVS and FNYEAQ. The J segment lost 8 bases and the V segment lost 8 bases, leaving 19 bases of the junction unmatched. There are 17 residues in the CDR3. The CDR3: CASVPASWLAGEGTQYF. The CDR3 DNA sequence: TGTGCCAGCGTACCCGCATCGTGGCTAGCGGGAGAAGGTACGCAGTATTTT.

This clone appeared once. Written as DNA, the CDR3 is TGTGCCAGCAGCTACCAAGGGGGTGAAAAACTGTTTTTT. Its translation: CASSYQGGEKLFF. The chain recombines TRBV7-6 with TRBJ1-4; possibly TRBD1 for D (6 bases). This CDR3 has 13 residues. V lost 4 bases and J lost 7, with 10 bases in between. Germline loops: CDR1 SGHVS, CDR2 FNYEAQ. Drawing the rest from reference TRBV7-6 and TRBJ1-4, the complete variable domain is GAGVSQSPRYKVTKRGQDVALRCDPISGHVSLYWYRQALGQGPEFLTYFNYEAQQDKSGLPNDRFSAERPEGSISTLTIQRTEQRDSAMYRCASSYQGGEKLFFGSGTQLSVL.

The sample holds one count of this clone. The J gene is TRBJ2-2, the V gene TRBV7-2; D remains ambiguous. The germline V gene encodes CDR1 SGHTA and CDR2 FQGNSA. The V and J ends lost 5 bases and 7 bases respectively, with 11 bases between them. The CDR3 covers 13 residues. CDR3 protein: CASSLEIDGELFF. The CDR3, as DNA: TGTGCCAGCAGCCTCGAGATCGACGGGGAGCTGTTTTTT.

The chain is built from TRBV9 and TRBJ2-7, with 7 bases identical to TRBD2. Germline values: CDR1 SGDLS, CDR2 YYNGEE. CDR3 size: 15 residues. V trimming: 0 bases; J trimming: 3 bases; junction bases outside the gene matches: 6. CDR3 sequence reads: CASSVDGGRNYEQYF. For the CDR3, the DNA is TGTGCCAGCAGCGTAGATGGCGGGAGAAACTACGAGCAGTACTTC.

The CDR3 DNA is TGTGCCAGCAGTGAATTGGGGACAGGGGTCCCCGGGGAGCTGTTTTTT. This sequence encodes CASSELGTGVPGELFF. V and J are TRBV25-1 and TRBJ2-2, with 10 bases lining up with TRBD1. The CDR3 contains 16 residues. The germline gives CDR1 MGHDK, CDR2 SYGVNS. Trimming took 1 base from V and 6 from J; bases not matched to a gene: 5. The whole variable domain, remainder taken from reference TRBV25-1 and TRBJ2-2, is EADIYQTPRYLVIGTGKKITLECSQTMGHDKMYWYQQDPGMELHLIHYSYGVNSTEKGDLSSESTVSRIRTEHFPLTLESARPSHTSQYLCASSELGTGVPGELFFGEGSRLTVL.

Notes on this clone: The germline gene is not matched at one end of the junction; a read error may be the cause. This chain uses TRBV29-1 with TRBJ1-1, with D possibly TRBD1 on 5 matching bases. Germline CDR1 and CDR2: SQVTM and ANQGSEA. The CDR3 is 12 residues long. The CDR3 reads CSVVAGGVWGVF. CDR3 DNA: TGCAGCGTTGTTGCAGGAGGAGTCTGGGGGGTCTTT.

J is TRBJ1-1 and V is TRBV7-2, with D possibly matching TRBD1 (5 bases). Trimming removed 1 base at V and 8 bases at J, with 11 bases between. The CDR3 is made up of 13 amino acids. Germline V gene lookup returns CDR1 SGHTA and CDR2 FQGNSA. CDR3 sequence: CASSLVQGREAFF. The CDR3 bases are TGTGCCAGCAGCTTAGTCCAGGGAAGGGAAGCTTTCTTT.

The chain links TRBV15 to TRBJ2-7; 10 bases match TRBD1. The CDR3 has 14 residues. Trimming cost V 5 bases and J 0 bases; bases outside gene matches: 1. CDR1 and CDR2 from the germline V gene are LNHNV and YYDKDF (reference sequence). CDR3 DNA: TGTGCCACCAGCCGGACAGGGGGCTCCTACGAGCAGTACTTC. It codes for CATSRTGGSYEQYF.

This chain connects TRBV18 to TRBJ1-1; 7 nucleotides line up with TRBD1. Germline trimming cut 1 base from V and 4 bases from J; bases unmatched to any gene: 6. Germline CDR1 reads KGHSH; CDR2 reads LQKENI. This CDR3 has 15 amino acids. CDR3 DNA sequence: TGTGCCAGCTCACCACTTCGACAGGGATCCACTGAAGCTTTCTTT. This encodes CASSPLRQGSTEAFF.

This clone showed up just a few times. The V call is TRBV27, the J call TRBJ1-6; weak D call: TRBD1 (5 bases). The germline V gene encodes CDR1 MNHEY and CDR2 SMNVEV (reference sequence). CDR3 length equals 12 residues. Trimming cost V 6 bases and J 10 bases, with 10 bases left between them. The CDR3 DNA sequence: TGTGCCAGCAGGCAGGGTATATCACCCCTCCACTTT. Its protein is CASRQGISPLHF.